This T cell receptor (beta chain) was captured by sequencing in a study of T cell repertoires in breast cancer. Study as a whole: On average each sample gave around 510,000 sequences, around 10 reads per cell.

During the second nested PCR, blocking oligonucleotides suppressed genes that were not paired. Each CDR3 protein is one row after TCRdb ran MiXCR on the emulsion pairing reads. The table lists about 40,000 distinct CDR3 sequences, less than 55% of them singletons. Paired alpha-beta TCRs of CD8+ T cells were analyzed by expanded emulsion RT-PCR. Overnight incubation in approximately 10 IU/mL IL-2 followed CD8 positive selection of the T cells. Study findings and constraints: Discarding singleton TCRs may have missed genuine antitumor clones.

V was pared by 6 bases and J by 4 bases, with 13 bases between. The CDR3 is made up of 13 amino acids. Germline-derived CDR1 and CDR2 are MGHDK and SYGVNS. This clonotype showed up just a few times. The antigen remains undetermined. The TCR comes from a pool of human donors with breast cancer or a healthy control (not recorded which). The rearrangement uses TRBV25-1 and TRBJ2-7; D call uncertain. Source material: CD8+ T cells. This CDR3 reads CASSRASRYEQYF. CDR3 nucleotide sequence: TGTGCCAGCAGCCGGGCCAGTAGGTACGAGCAGTACTTC.